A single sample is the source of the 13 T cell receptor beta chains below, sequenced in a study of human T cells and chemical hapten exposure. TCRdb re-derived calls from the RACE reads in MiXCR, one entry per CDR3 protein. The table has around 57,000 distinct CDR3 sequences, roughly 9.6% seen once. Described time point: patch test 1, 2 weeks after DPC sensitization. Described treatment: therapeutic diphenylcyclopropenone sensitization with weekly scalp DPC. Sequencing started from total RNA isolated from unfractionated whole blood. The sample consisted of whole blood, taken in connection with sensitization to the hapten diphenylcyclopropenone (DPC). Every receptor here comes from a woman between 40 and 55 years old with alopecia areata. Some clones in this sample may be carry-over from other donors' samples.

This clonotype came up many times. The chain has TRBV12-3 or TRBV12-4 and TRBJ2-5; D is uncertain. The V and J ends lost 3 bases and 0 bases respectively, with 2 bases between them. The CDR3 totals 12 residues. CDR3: CASSLYQETQYF. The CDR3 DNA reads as TGTGCCAGCAGTTTGTACCAAGAGACCCAGTACTTC.

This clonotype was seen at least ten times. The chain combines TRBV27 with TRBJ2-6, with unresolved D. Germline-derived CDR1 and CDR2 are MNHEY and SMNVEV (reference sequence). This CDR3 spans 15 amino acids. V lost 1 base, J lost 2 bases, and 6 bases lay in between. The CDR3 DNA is TGTGCCAGCAGTTTATTGGGGACTGGGGCCAACGTCCTGACTTTC. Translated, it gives CASSLLGTGANVLTF.

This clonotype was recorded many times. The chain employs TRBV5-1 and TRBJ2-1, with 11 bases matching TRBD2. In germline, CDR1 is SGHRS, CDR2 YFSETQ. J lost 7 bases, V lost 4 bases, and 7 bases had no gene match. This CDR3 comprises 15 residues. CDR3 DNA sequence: TGCGCCAGCAGCCTTTTAGCGGGAGGGCGGAATGAGCAGTTCTTC. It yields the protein CASSLLAGGRNEQFF.

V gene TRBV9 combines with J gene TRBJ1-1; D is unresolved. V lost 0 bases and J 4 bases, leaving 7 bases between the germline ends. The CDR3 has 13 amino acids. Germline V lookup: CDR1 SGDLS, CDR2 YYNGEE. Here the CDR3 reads CASSVDGFTEAFF. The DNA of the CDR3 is TGTGCCAGCAGCGTAGATGGGTTCACTGAAGCTTTCTTT.

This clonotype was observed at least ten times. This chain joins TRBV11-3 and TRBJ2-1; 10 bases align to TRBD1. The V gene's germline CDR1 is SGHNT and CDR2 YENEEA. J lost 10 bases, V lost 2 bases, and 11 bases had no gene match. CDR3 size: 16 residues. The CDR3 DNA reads TGTGCCAGCAGCTTATATTACGGGACAGGGGACGCAGAGCAGTTCTTC. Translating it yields CASSLYYGTGDAEQFF. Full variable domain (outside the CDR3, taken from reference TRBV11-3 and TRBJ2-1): EAGVVQSPRYKIIEKKQPVAFWCNPISGHNTLYWYLQNLGQGPELLIRYENEEAVDDSQLPKDRFSAERLKGVDSTLKIQPAELGDSAVYLCASSLYYGTGDAEQFFGPGTRLTVL.

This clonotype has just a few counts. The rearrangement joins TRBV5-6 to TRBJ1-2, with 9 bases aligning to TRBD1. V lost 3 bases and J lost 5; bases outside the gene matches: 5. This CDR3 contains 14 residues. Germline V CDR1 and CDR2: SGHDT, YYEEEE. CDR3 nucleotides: TGTGCCAGCAGCTCGGACAGGGGAAGGTATGGCTACACCTTC. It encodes CASSSDRGRYGYTF.

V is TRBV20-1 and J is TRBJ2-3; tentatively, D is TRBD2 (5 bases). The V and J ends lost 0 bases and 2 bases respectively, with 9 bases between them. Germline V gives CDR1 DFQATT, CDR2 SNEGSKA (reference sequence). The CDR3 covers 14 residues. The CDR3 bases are TGCAGTGCTAGAGATGAGGGAAACACAGATACGCAGTATTTT. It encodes CSARDEGNTDTQYF.

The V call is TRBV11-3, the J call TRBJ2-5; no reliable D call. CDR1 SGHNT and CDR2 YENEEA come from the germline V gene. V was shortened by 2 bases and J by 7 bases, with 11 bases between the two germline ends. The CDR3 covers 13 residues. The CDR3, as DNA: TGTGCCAGCAGCTTACCCCCCGTCCGGACCCAGTACTTC. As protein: CASSLPPVRTQYF.

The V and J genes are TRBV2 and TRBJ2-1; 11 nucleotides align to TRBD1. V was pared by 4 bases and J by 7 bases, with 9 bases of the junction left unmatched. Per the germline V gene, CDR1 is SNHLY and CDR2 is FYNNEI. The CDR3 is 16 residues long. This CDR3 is CASSVPGQGGINEQFF. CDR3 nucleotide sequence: TGTGCCAGCAGTGTGCCGGGACAGGGGGGGATTAATGAGCAGTTCTTC.

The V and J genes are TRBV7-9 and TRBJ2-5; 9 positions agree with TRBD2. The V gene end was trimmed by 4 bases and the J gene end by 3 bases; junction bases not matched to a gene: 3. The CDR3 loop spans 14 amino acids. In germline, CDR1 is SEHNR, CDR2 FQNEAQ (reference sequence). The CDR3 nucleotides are TGTGCCAGCAGCTACTGGACTAGCGAAGAGACCCAGTACTTC. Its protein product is CASSYWTSEETQYF.

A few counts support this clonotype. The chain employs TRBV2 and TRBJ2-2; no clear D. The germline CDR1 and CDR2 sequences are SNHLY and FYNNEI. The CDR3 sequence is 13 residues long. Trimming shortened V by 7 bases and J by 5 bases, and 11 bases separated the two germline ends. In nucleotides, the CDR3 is TGTGCCAGCACGTGGCTAACTACCGGGGAGCTGTTTTTT. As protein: CASTWLTTGELFF.

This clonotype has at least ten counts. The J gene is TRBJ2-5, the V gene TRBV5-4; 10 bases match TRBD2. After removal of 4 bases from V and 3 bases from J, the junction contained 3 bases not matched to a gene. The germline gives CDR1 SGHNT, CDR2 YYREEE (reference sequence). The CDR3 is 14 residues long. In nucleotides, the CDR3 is TGTGCCAGCAGCCCTAGCGGGAGCGAAGAGACCCAGTACTTC. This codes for CASSPSGSEETQYF.

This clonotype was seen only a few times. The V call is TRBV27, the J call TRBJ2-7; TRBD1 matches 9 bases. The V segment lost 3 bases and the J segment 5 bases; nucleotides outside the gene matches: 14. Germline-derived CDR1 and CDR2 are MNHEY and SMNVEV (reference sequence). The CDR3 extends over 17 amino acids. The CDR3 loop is CASSLLGGQGFMHEQYF. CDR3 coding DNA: TGTGCCAGCAGTTTGTTGGGGGGACAGGGTTTCATGCACGAGCAGTACTTC.